This T cell receptor beta chain was obtained from a study of Tregs in tolerant kidney transplant recipients (dated by TCRdb to between 2018 and 2021). Regarding the research as a whole: The study used TCRbeta sequencing to identify donor-specific regulatory T cells before combined kidney and bone marrow transplantation, then tracked those cells after transplant. Broad study findings and their caveats: Expanding Tregs with activated donor B cells appeared to identify the most biologically relevant and donor-specific TCRbeta repertoire. Because the study included only a small number of patients, the results must be confirmed in larger populations and under other immunosuppression protocols. PCR primers changed over time for some patients, so nucleotide-level comparison across those patients' samples was not possible. Donor-specific Treg expansion exceeded global Treg expansion in tolerant patients, suggesting antigen-driven rather than nonspecific expansion. Biological reproducibility was not directly addressed, though technical replication error appeared minimal.

V is shortened by 5 bases, J by 4 bases, and the region joining them spans 15 bases. Reading from cysteine to phenylalanine, the CDR3 counts 16 amino acids. The DNA covers only part of the CDR3, 39 bases in frame from base 1. Looking up the germline V gene yields CDR1 SNHLY and CDR2 FYNNEI. The transplants used related donors along with nonmyeloablative bone marrow transplantation, and in the human trials mixed chimerism was transient. Unstimulated Tregs (CD4+CD25+CD127-), CD4+ non-Tregs (CD4+CD25-), CD4 and CD8 cells were FACS-sorted from thawed PBMCs. Patients were a few combined kidney and bone marrow transplant recipients from the ITN036ST trial, and only these trial subjects had samples available. Healthy control blood was processed to PBMCs by Ficoll density gradient and cryopreserved, and patient PBMCs were collected before and after transplant. Genomic DNA was extracted from sorted cells with the QIAGEN DNeasy Blood and Tissue Kit for TCRbeta CDR3 sequencing. Through immunoSEQ, high-throughput TCRbeta CDR3 sequencing was done commercially, including PCR amplification with internal controls and bias correction. As for the original processing: A unique productive TCRbeta sequence was defined by the CDR3 nucleotide sequence when primers matched, and otherwise by the CDR3 amino acid sequence together with the Vbeta and Jbeta genes. To correct for sorting error, sequences found in more than one sorted population at a frequency ratio of 2:1 or less were discarded, and the remaining shared sequences were assigned to the population with the higher frequency. Donor-reactive sequences were defined as at least 5-fold expanded in CFSE-low cells versus unstimulated cells, with frequency of at least 0.01% in CFSE-low cells. Repertoire divergence was quantified by Jensen-Shannon divergence calculated from the top 100 TCRbeta sequences ranked by frequency. For any sample with multiple sequencing runs, sorting error was corrected in each run separately before the runs were pooled. Here the immuneACCESS table is served through TCRdb, limited to in-frame sequences with V and J called. Missing clones are a known gap in these copies; in checked studies unresolved V genes cover under half, and the rest lacks a known reason. V, J and clone size derive from that table, while D and trimming were established from the DNA sequence. The table for this sample shows 25,000 to 35,000 clones. Jointly, the top ten make up under 2% of the sample.

Going by frequency, this clone is medium-sized (0.01 to 0.1%); no count is logged. The antigen it binds to is not known. Read data end 3 residues before the CDR3 end; the end is taken from the germline J gene. This receptor chain uses TRBV2 and TRBJ2-6; the D gene is possibly TRBD1, with 6 bases matching. The sample in question was CD4+ T cells from blood (PBMCs), obtained 24 months after the transplant. The receptor was isolated from a human patient who received a combined kidney and bone marrow transplant. Where a transplant has occurred, the graft donor may have supplied some of the T cells. CDR3 region: CASSSQGVSGANVLTF. Incomplete CDR3 DNA: TGTGCCAGCAGTTCACAGGGAGTCTCCGGGGCCAACGTC.